The T cell receptor (beta chain) under discussion was sequenced for a study of blood T cell repertoires in COVID-19. On the study more broadly: Sources were T cells, B-cell-depleted T cells, or PBMCs; the material itself was cDNA or gDNA.

This CDR3 region has 14 residues. Germline V gives CDR1 GTSNPN, CDR2 SVGIG (reference sequence). With 4 bases clipped from V and 5 bases from J, the junction kept 10 bases outside the gene matches. Only in-frame clones appear in the TCRdb table, and some are missing; sequencing was by immunoSEQ multiplex PCR. Of more than 150,000 clones listed, roughly nine tenths were seen once; the top ten hold 3.5% to 4.5%. This receptor was identified in a woman between 70 and 85 years old with acute or convalescent COVID-19. J is TRBJ2-7 and V is TRBV30, with 8 nucleotides matching TRBD1. Sequencing used peripheral blood. The DNA for the CDR3 is TGTGCCTGGACTACGGCAGGGGGCTTGCACGAGCAGTACTTC. It codes for CAWTTAGGLHEQYF.